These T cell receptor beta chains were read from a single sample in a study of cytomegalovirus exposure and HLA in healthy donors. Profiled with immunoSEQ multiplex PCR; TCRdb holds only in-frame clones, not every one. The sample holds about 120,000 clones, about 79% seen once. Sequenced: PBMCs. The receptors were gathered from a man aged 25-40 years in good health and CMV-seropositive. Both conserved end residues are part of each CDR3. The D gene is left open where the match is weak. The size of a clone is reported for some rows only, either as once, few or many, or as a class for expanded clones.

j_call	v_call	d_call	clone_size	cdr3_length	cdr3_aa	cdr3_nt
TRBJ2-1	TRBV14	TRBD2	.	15	CASSQASGRAYEQFF	TGTGCCAGCAGCCAAGCTAGCGGGAGGGCCTATGAGCAGTTCTTC
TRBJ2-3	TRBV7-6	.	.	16	CASSRRSGTSTDTQYF	TGTGCCAGCAGCCGTCGCTCGGGGACTAGCACAGATACGCAGTATTTT
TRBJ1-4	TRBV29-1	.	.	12	CSVLGANEKLFF	TGCAGCGTTCTGGGAGCTAATGAAAAACTGTTTTTT
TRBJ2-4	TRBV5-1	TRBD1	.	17	CARLTRQGKARVNSQYF	TGCGCCAGACTCACCCGACAGGGAAAAGCTAGAGTGAACAGTCAGTACTTC
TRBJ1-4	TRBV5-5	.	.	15	CASSLLPATNEKLFF	TGTGCCAGCAGCTTGTTGCCAGCAACTAATGAAAAACTGTTTTTT
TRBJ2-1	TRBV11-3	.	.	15	CASSPQGLGNNEQFF	TGTGCCAGCAGCCCACAGGGTCTCGGAAACAATGAGCAGTTCTTC
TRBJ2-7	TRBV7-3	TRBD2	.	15	CASSLAGGGVYEQYF	TGTGCCAGCAGCTTAGCCGGGGGGGGAGTCTACGAGCAGTACTTC
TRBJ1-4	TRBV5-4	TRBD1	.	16	CASSLDRDATNEKLFF	TGTGCCAGCAGCTTAGACAGGGATGCAACTAATGAAAAACTGTTTTTT
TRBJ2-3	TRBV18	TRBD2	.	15	CASSRQRESADTQYF	TGTGCCAGCTCACGCCAGCGGGAGTCCGCAGATACGCAGTATTTT
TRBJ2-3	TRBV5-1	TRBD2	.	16	CASRSTSGGGADTQYF	TGCGCCAGCCGTTCTACTAGCGGGGGGGGTGCAGATACGCAGTATTTT
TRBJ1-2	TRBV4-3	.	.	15	CASSSSPGANYGYTF	TGCGCCAGCAGCAGTAGCCCCGGGGCTAACTATGGCTACACCTTC
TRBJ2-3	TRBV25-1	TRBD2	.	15	CASSRLAGGTDTQYF	TGTGCCAGCAGTCGACTAGCGGGAGGGACAGATACGCAGTATTTT
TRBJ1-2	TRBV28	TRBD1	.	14	CASSPGDRGLGYTF	TGTGCCAGCAGTCCAGGAGACAGGGGGCTAGGCTACACCTTC
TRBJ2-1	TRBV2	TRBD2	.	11	CASSSGTSGFF	TGTGCCAGCAGTTCCGGGACTAGCGGGTTCTTC
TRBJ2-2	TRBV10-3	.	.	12	CATTDLTGELFF	TGTGCCACGACAGATTTGACCGGGGAGCTGTTTTTT
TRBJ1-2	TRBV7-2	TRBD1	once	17	CASSLARDRVSNYGYTF	TGTGCCAGCAGCTTAGCGCGGGACAGGGTTTCTAACTATGGCTACACCTTC
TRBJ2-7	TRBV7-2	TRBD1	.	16	CASSLSRDRGSGEQYF	TGTGCCAGCAGCTTAAGCCGGGACAGGGGATCGGGCGAGCAGTACTTC
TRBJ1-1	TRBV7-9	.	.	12	CASSFPLTEAFF	TGTGCCAGCAGCTTCCCACTTACTGAAGCTTTCTTT
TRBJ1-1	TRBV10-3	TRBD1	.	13	CAIRGQNFPLAFF	TGTGCCATCAGGGGACAGAATTTTCCGTTGGCTTTCTTT
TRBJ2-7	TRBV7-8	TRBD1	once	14	CASSADRGWLEQYF	TGTGCCAGCAGCGCTGACAGGGGATGGCTCGAGCAGTACTTC
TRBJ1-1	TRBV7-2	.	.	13	CASSHRRNTEAFF	TGTGCCAGCAGCCACAGGAGGAACACTGAAGCTTTCTTT
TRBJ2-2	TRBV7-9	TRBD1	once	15	CASSSPGQGIGELFF	TGTGCCAGCAGCTCACCGGGACAGGGGATCGGGGAGCTGTTTTTT
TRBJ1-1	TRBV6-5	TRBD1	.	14	CASSYSEGAKVAFF	TGTGCCAGCAGTTACTCCGAGGGGGCTAAAGTAGCTTTCTTT
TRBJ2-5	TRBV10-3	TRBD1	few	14	CASSPGTETETQYF	TGTGCCAGCAGTCCAGGGACAGAGACAGAGACCCAGTACTTC
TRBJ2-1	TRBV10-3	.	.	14	CAISESRLFNEQFF	TGTGCCATCAGTGAGTCGAGACTATTCAATGAGCAGTTCTTC
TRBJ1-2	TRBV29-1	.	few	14	CSVGGDGANYGYTF	TGCAGCGTTGGCGGGGACGGAGCTAACTATGGCTACACCTTC
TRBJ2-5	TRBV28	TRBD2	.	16	CASSGWTSGRQETQYF	TGTGCCAGCAGTGGATGGACTAGCGGGAGGCAAGAGACCCAGTACTTC
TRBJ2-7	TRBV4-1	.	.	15	CASSQVGTYTYEQYF	TGCGCCAGCAGCCAAGTCGGGACTTATACCTACGAGCAGTACTTC
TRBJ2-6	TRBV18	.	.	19	CASSPRREEGTSGANVLTF	TGTGCCAGCTCACCTAGAAGGGAGGAGGGAACCTCTGGGGCCAACGTCCTGACTTTC
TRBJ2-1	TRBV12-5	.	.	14	CASARDSSYNEQFF	TGTGCTAGTGCACGCGACAGCTCCTACAATGAGCAGTTCTTC
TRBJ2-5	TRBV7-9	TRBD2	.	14	CASSFNSGGETQYF	TGTGCCAGCAGCTTCAATAGCGGGGGGGAGACCCAGTACTTC
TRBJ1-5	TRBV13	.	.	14	CASSAPGVNQPQHF	TGTGCCAGCAGCGCGCCAGGGGTCAATCAGCCCCAGCATTTT
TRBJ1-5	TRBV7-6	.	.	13	CASSLLESQPQHF	TGTGCCAGCAGCCTCCTAGAGAGTCAGCCCCAGCATTTT
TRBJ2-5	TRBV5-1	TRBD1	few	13	CASSDRVGETQYF	TGCGCCAGCAGCGACAGGGTCGGGGAGACCCAGTACTTC
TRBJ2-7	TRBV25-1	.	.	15	CASSEPAGFGYEQYF	TGTGCCAGCAGTGAACCGGCAGGGTTCGGATACGAGCAGTACTTC
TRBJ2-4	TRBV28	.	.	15	CASSIPRDNKNIQYF	TGTGCCAGCAGTATCCCCCGGGACAATAAAAACATTCAGTACTTC
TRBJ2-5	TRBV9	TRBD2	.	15	CASSGGTSLRETQYF	TGTGCCAGCAGCGGTGGGACTAGCTTGCGGGAGACCCAGTACTTC
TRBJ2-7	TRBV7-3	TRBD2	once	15	CASSRTSGPSYEQYF	TGTGCCAGCAGCCGGACTAGCGGGCCCTCCTACGAGCAGTACTTC
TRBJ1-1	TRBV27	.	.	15	CASSFRSSGNTEAFF	TGTGCCAGCAGTTTTCGTTCGTCAGGGAACACTGAAGCTTTCTTT
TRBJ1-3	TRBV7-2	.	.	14	CASLGAGAGNTIYF	TGTGCCAGCCTCGGGGCGGGGGCCGGAAACACCATATATTTT
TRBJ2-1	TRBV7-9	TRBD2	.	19	CASSLGPLAGGRRYNEQFF	TGTGCCAGCAGCTTAGGTCCCCTGGCGGGGGGGCGTAGGTACAATGAGCAGTTCTTC
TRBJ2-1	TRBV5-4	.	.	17	CASSLVRPQSSYNEQFF	TGTGCCAGCAGCTTGGTTAGGCCACAGAGCTCCTACAATGAGCAGTTCTTC
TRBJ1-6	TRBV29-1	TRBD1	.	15	CSVSSYRQGESPLHF	TGCAGCGTTTCCAGCTATAGACAGGGAGAATCACCCCTCCACTTT
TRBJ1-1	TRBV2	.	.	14	CASNRPSGGTEAFF	TGTGCCAGCAATAGACCCTCGGGGGGCACTGAAGCTTTCTTT
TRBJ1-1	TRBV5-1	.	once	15	CASSVAGRANTEAFF	TGCGCCAGCAGCGTGGCGGGCAGGGCAAACACTGAAGCTTTCTTT
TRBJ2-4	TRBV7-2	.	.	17	CASSYRTAVGVKNIQYF	TGTGCCAGCAGCTATCGAACGGCGGTCGGGGTTAAAAACATTCAGTACTTC
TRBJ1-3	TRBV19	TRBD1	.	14	CASSMTGPGNTIYF	TGTGCCAGTAGTATGACAGGGCCTGGAAACACCATATATTTT
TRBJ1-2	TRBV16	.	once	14	CASSPQVPGLGYTF	TGTGCCAGCAGTCCACAGGTCCCTGGGCTCGGCTACACCTTC
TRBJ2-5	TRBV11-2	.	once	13	CASSLVAGETQYF	TGTGCCAGCAGCTTAGTCGCGGGAGAGACCCAGTACTTC
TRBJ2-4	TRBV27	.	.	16	CASRGQTTTRWDIQYF	TGTGCCAGCAGAGGCCAAACGACTACTAGATGGGACATTCAGTACTTC
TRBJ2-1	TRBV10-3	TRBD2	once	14	CAISDILTSDEQFF	TGTGCCATCAGTGACATCCTGACTAGCGATGAGCAGTTCTTC
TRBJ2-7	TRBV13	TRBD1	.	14	CASSFRDRLYEQYF	TGTGCCAGCAGCTTCCGGGACAGGCTCTACGAGCAGTACTTC
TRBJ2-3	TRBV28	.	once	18	CASSLVGHVGMGTDTQYF	TGTGCCAGCAGTTTAGTAGGACACGTTGGGATGGGCACAGATACGCAGTATTTT